A selection of T cell receptor beta chains follows, all from one sample in a study of cytomegalovirus exposure and HLA in healthy donors. Libraries were prepared by immunoSEQ multiplex PCR; TCRdb keeps only in-frame clonotypes and omits some of them. The table records about 400,000 clones, roughly 88% of them present only once. Material: PBMCs. These receptors were collected from a woman aged 18-30 years in good health and CMV-seronegative. Each CDR3 is given with its conserved first and last residue. D genes are given only for firm matches. Clone size, where shown, is once, few, many, or a class for clones that have expanded.

-	TRBJ1-1	-	TRBV2	TGTGCCAGCAGAGCTGACAGGAACACTGAAGCTTTCTTT	CASRADRNTEAFF
-	TRBJ1-3	-	TRBV9	TGTGCCAGCAGCGGCCAAACAGGGAGCCCCTCTGGAAACACCATATATTTT	CASSGQTGSPSGNTIYF
-	TRBJ2-2	-	TRBV5-1	TGCGCCAGCAGCTTGGCCTGGTCGGTGCCGTTCTCGAACACCGGGGAGCTGTTTTTT	CASSLAWSVPFSNTGELFF
-	TRBJ2-3	-	TRBV9	TGTGCCAGCAGCGTAGGGGCAGGGGCGGCAGATACGCAGTATTTT	CASSVGAGAADTQYF
-	TRBJ2-1	-	TRBV29-1	TGCAGCGTTGATGAGACTCTAGTCCCATCTTCCTACAATGAGCAGTTCTTC	CSVDETLVPSSYNEQFF
TRBD1	TRBJ2-7	-	TRBV5-1	TGCGCCAGCAGCTTAGACAGGGGGTACGAGCAGTACTTC	CASSLDRGYEQYF
-	TRBJ1-2	-	TRBV27	TGTGCCAGCAGTTTATCGGGGACTTTTTGGGGGAACTATGGCTACACCTTC	CASSLSGTFWGNYGYTF
TRBD1	TRBJ2-7	-	TRBV30	TGTGCCTGGAGTCCGCCGCGGGACAGGATACCAATCTACGAGCAGTACTTC	CAWSPPRDRIPIYEQYF
TRBD1	TRBJ2-1	-	TRBV4-1	TGCGCCAGCAGCCAACCAACTCGGGACAGGGCCAATGAGCAGTTCTTC	CASSQPTRDRANEQFF
TRBD2	TRBJ2-7	-	TRBV30	TGTGCCTGGAGTGTACCCTACGAGCGGGGGGGCCCCTACGAGCAGTACTTC	CAWSVPYERGGPYEQYF
TRBD1	TRBJ1-5	-	TRBV2	TGTGCCAGCAGGGACGGGACAGGCCTCAATCAGCCCCAGCATTTT	CASRDGTGLNQPQHF
TRBD1	TRBJ1-5	-	TRBV2	TGTGCCAGCACCGGGACAGGGGGGGATCTGCCCCAGCATTTT	CASTGTGGDLPQHF
TRBD1	TRBJ1-6	-	TRBV6-4	TGTGCCAGCATTGGGACAGGGATTTCACCCCTCCACTTT	CASIGTGISPLHF
-	TRBJ2-2	once	TRBV27	TGTGCCAGCAGTTTATCTCTCCCGACAGTGAACGGGGAGCTGTTTTTT	CASSLSLPTVNGELFF
-	TRBJ2-7	-	TRBV27	TGTGCCAGCAGTTTGGAGGCGTGGCACGAGCAGTACTTC	CASSLEAWHEQYF
TRBD1	TRBJ1-2	-	TRBV29-1	TGCAGCGTTGGGCAGGGGGGCTTCTATGGCTACACCTTC	CSVGQGGFYGYTF
-	TRBJ1-1	-	TRBV30	TGTGCCTGGAAGAAGGGGCACATGAACACTGAAGCTTTCTTT	CAWKKGHMNTEAFF
-	TRBJ2-5	-	TRBV30	TGTGCCTGGAGCCCGGGGGAGACCCAGTACTTC	CAWSPGETQYF
-	TRBJ2-7	few	TRBV6-6	TGTGCCAGCGCGTACGGCTCCTACGAGCAGTACTTC	CASAYGSYEQYF
-	TRBJ2-7	-	TRBV5-6	TGTGCCAGCAGCTTTGGGACTTCTTACGAGCAGTACTTC	CASSFGTSYEQYF
TRBD1	TRBJ2-7	-	TRBV6-4	TGTGCCAGCAGTGACTCGAAATGCGAGGGGGCTTACGAGCAGTACTTC	CASSDSKCEGAYEQYF
TRBD1	TRBJ1-2	-	TRBV14	TGTGCCAGCAGCCTGGACAGGTATTATGGCTACACCTTC	CASSLDRYYGYTF
-	TRBJ1-4	-	TRBV5-1	TGCGCCAGCAGCTTAGGGGGGGCAACTAATGAAAAACTGTTTTTT	CASSLGGATNEKLFF